One and the same sample provided the 9 T cell receptor beta chains below, sequenced in a study of neurological immune-mediated disorders. TCRdb reanalysed the 5' RACE reads using MiXCR and keeps one entry per CDR3 protein. Of 50,000 or so distinct CDR3 sequences listed, around 3.1% are singletons. The sample consisted of PBMCs. Every receptor here comes from a man aged 35-49 years with multiple sclerosis.

As concerns this clonotype: The conserved phenylalanine or tryptophan is not found at the CDR3 terminus, so this likely reflects a read error. The DNA is omitted, as the CDR3 cannot be located on it reliably, and the CDR3 follows TCRdb's listing. This chain uses TRBV20-1 with TRBJ1-6. Germline CDR1 and CDR2: DFQATT and SNEGSKA (reference sequence). From its first to its last residue, the CDR3 has 13 amino acids. CDR3 residues: CSAREIGDSPLNL.

This clonotype was observed many times. CDR3 in DNA: TGCAGTGCTAAAATCGGGACGGATTATGAAAAACTGTTTTTT. It codes for CSAKIGTDYEKLFF. The chain has TRBV20-1 and TRBJ1-4; perhaps TRBD1 as D (5 bases). The CDR3 runs to 14 residues. The germline V gene has CDR1 DFQATT and CDR2 SNEGSKA (reference sequence). Trimming took 4 bases from V and 6 from J, leaving 15 bases between them.

The table lists this clonotype with many counts. The chain is built from TRBV5-5 and TRBJ1-1, with D possibly being TRBD1 (6 bases). V dropped 1 base and J dropped 1 base, with 11 bases sitting between them. Germline V CDR1 and CDR2: SGHKS, YYEKEE (reference sequence). The CDR3 spans 15 residues. As DNA, the CDR3 is TGTGCCAGCAGCTTGTTATGGACAGCGAACACTGAAGCTTTCTTT. This encodes CASSLLWTANTEAFF.

This clonotype was recorded at least ten times. This chain links TRBV6-5 with TRBJ1-3, with D unclear. V gave up 0 bases and J gave up 0 bases, with 12 bases separating them. The CDR3 extends over 17 amino acids. The germline gives CDR1 MNHEY, CDR2 SVGAGI. The CDR3 sequence: CASSYSSPSYSGNTIYF. The DNA for the CDR3 is TGTGCCAGCAGTTACTCATCCCCCAGCTACTCTGGAAACACCATATATTTT.

This clonotype turned up a few times. One junction end disagrees with the germline gene, perhaps due to a read error. The chain employs TRBV5-1 and TRBJ1-6; the D gene is possibly TRBD1 (5 bases). The length of the CDR3 is 15 residues. Germline assignment: CDR1 SGHRS and CDR2 YFSETQ. The CDR3 region has the DNA TGCGCCAGCAGGAAATCCGGGACGGAAAAATCACCCCTCAACTTT. Encoded protein: CASRKSGTEKSPLNF.

Concerning this clonotype itself: At one of its ends the junction is not consistent with the germline gene, which may arise from a read error. The rearrangement links TRBV5-1 to TRBJ1-5; possible D gene TRBD1, 5 bases. The CDR3 loop spans 15 amino acids. The V gene's germline CDR1 is SGHRS and CDR2 YFSETQ. This CDR3 reads CASSLEGLGNQPQNF. The CDR3 DNA reads as TGCGCCAGCAGCTTGGAGGGGTTAGGCAATCAGCCCCAGAATTTT.

There are many counts of this clonotype. The rearrangement uses TRBV6-5 and TRBJ1-1; D gene unclear. Trimming left V 2 bases short and J 3 bases short, with 7 bases between. CDR1 is MNHEY, CDR2 SVGAGI, per germline. The CDR3 length is 13 residues. The CDR3, as DNA: TGTGCCAGCAGTTACGGGAAGGACACTGAAGCTTTCTTT. Its translation is CASSYGKDTEAFF.

This clonotype was counted ten times or more. This sequence joins TRBV28 and TRBJ2-7; 8 bases match TRBD1. V dropped 7 bases and J dropped 1; count of bases not matched to a gene: 9. This CDR3 region has 15 residues. Germline CDR1 reads MDHEN; CDR2 reads SYDVKM. The CDR3 coding sequence is TGTGCCAGCACCGCGAAACGGGACAGGTCCTACGAGCAGTACTTC. As protein: CASTAKRDRSYEQYF.

This clonotype was seen repeatedly, ten times or more. This rearrangement joins TRBV18 to TRBJ2-7, with 9 bases matching TRBD1. Germline V CDR1 and CDR2: KGHSH, LQKENI. After removal of 6 bases from V and 5 bases from J, the junction contained 5 bases not matched to a gene. The CDR3 is 13 amino acids. CDR3 protein: CASSNRGLDEQYF. The CDR3 DNA reads as TGTGCCAGCTCGAACAGGGGGCTCGACGAGCAGTACTTC.